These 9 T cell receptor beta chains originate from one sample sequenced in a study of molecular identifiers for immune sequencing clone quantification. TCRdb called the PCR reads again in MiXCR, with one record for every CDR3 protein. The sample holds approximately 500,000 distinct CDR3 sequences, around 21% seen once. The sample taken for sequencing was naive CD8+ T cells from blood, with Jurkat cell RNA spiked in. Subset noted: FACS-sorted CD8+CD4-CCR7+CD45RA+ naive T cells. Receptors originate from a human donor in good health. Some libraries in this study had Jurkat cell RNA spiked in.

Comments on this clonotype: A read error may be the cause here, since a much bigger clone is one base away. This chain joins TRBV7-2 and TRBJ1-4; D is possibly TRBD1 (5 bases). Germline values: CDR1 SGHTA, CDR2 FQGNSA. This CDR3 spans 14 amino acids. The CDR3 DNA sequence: TGTGCCAGCAGCTTATTTCTGGGGGATGAAAACCTGTTTTTT. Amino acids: CASSLFLGDENLFF.

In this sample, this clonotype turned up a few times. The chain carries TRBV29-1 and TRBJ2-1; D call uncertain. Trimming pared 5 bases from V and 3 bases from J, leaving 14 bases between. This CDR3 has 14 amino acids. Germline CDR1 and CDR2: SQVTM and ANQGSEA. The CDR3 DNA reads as TGCAGCGTTTATCTGCTAGAGGTCTACAATGAGCAGTTCTTC. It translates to CSVYLLEVYNEQFF.

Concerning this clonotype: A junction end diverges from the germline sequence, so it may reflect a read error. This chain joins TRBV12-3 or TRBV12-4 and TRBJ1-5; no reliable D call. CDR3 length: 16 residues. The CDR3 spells CAISPPGAGFNQPQHF. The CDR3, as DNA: TGTGCCATCAGTCCGCCTGGAGCGGGCTTCAATCAGCCCCAGCATTTT.

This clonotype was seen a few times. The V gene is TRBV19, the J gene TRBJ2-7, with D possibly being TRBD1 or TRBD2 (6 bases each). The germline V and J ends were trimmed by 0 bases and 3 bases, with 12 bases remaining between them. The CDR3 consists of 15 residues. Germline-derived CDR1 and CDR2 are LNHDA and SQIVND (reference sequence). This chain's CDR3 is CASSIDRGQNYEQYF. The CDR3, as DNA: TGTGCCAGTAGTATAGATCGGGGGCAGAACTACGAGCAGTACTTC.

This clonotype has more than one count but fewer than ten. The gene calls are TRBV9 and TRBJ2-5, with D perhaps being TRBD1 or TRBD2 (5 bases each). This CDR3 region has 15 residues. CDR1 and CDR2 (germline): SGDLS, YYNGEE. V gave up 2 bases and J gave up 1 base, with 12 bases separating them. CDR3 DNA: TGTGCCAGCAGCGTCGGTTGGGACCTCCAAGAGACCCAGTACTTC. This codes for CASSVGWDLQETQYF.

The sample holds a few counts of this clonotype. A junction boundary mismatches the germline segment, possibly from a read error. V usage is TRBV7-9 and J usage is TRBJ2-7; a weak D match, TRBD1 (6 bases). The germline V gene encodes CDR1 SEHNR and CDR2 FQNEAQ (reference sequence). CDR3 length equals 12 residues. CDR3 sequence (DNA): TGTACCAGCAGCTCGGACAGTTACGAGCAGTACTTC. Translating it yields CTSSSDSYEQYF.

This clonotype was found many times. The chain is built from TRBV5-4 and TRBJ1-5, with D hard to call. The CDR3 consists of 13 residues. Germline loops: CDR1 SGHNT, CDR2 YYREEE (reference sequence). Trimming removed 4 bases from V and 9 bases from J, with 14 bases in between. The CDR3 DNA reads TGTGCCAGCAGCCCGGGCGGATTGGGGCCCCAGCATTTT. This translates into CASSPGGLGPQHF.

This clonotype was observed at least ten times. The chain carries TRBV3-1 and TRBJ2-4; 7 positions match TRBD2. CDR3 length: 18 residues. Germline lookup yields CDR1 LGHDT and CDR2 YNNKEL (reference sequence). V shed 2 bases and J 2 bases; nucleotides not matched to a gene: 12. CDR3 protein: CASSQPTEGGRTKNIQYF. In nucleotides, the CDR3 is TGTGCCAGCAGCCAACCTACGGAGGGAGGGCGGACCAAAAACATTCAGTACTTC.

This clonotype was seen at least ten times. Here the CDR3 reads CSAPMTSSPYEQYF. CDR3 DNA: TGCAGTGCTCCGATGACTAGCAGTCCCTACGAGCAGTACTTC. J is TRBJ2-7 and V is TRBV20-1; 7 nucleotides agree with TRBD2. The germline CDR1 and CDR2 sequences are DFQATT and SNEGSKA (reference sequence). V dropped 5 bases and J dropped 2; count of bases not matched to a gene: 9. The CDR3 sequence is 14 residues long.